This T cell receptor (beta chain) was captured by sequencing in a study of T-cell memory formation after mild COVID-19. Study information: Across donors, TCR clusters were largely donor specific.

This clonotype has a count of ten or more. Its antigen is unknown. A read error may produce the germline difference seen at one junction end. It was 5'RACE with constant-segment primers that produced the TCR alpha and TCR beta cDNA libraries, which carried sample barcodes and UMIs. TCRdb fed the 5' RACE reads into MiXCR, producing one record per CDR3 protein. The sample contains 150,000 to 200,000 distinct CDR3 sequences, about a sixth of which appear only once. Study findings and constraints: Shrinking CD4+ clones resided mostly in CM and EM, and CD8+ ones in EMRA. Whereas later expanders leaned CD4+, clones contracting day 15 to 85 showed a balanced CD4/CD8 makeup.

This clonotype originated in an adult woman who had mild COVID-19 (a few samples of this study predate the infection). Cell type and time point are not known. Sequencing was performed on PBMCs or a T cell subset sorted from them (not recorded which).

For the CDR3, the DNA is TGCGCCAGCAGCTTGGGAGGGGACAGGGACCCCCCGAAGTTC. It translates to CASSLGGDRDPPKF. The chain employs TRBV5-1 and TRBJ2-7; 9 nucleotides agree with TRBD1. Germline V gene sequence: CDR1 SGHRS, CDR2 YFSETQ. The CDR3 sequence is 14 residues long.